The following is a T cell receptor beta chain sequence with its context. Its antigen is not yet known. The record has no base qualities; no much larger clone is one base away. TCR beta repertoires were profiled from peripheral blood of roughly twelve young patients with multiple sclerosis to demonstrate the VDJtools post-analysis software. The multiple sclerosis patients were children and adolescents between roughly 6 and 16 years of age. The germline V and J ends show losses of 2 bases and 2 bases respectively, and no gene match explains 0 bases of the junction. From the cysteine through the phenylalanine, the CDR3 covers 14 amino acids. The entry retains the CDR3 DNA only, 42 bases that are in frame from base 1. The germline V gene sets CDR1 to MNHEY and CDR2 to SVGAGI. These data come from a study of post-analysis software for immune sequencing data (dated by TCRdb to the mid-2010s). Describing the broader study: Disease courses on record covered relapsing-remitting, secondary progressive and progressive-relapsing multiple sclerosis, though some patients had no subtype annotation. A subset of samples was prepared in parallel using single-end sample barcoding, then pooled and co-amplified after Illumina adapter ligation. Patient repertoires were compared against roughly 12 previously published healthy control repertoires from donors aged about 6 to 27 years.

The paper's findings and limits, for the study overall: Normalized Chao1 diversity was significantly lower in multiple sclerosis patients than controls, suggesting substantial peripheral T-cell clonal expansion. The multiple sclerosis patient group was slightly younger than the control group. Direct clustering with F measure revealed strong co-clustering of samples prepared in the same batch, which led to a batch-effect correction. Significantly higher frequencies in patients than in controls were found for about five TRBV segments, including TRBV5-6, TRBV5-1 and TRBV20-1.

Library prep was done by PCR. The instrument was an Illumina HiSeq 2500. Unique molecular identifiers were incorporated into TCR beta cDNA libraries to reduce PCR and sequencing biases. Some 500,000 cDNA molecules were obtained per 1 to 10 million input T cells, so each molecule approximated one T cell. The patient libraries were prepared and sequenced using the same protocol as the earlier healthy control dataset. Within a given batch, samples were prepared together, multiplexed and sequenced on the same HiSeq lane. The paper's data handling went like this. Raw barcoded reads were processed with MIGEC, discarding single-read molecular identifier groups before consensus assembly and CDR3 extraction. VDJtools was used for post-analysis of the clonotype tables, and diversity was normalized by down-sampling every dataset to the size of the smallest sample. Repertoire overlap clustering matched CDR3 amino acid but not nucleotide sequences to correct batch-related cross-sample contamination. The public sequencing data were trimmed at Q25 with fastp and processed into clonotypes with MiXCR by TCRdb, which kept only in-frame beta chains. Merged by CDR3 protein, the rows form single entries marked with the most common genes and DNA. TCRdb, not the authors, supplied the V and J calls. The sample has about 430,000 distinct CDR3 sequences on record, roughly 38% of them singletons. Of the sample, less than 8% falls within the top ten clones.

The TCR was taken from a girl under 10 years old with multiple sclerosis. The chain employs TRBV6-5 and TRBJ1-5, with 7 middle bases fitting TRBD1. Sequencing was performed on blood. The DNA sequence follows: TGTGCCAGCAGTTACGGACAGGGCAATCAGCCCCAGCATTTT. Its amino acids are CASSYGQGNQPQHF.